This TCR beta chain was captured by sequencing in a study of blood T cell repertoires in COVID-19. Germline assignment: CDR1 SGHTA and CDR2 FQGNSA. With V trimmed by 5 bases and J by 9 bases, 19 bases remained unmatched. The length of the CDR3 is 17 residues. Authors' data handling: Using reference gene primer amplification, nucleated cell counts were estimated. Using immunoSEQ multiplex PCR, the repertoire was profiled, and TCRdb retains in-frame clones only, with some absent. The V and J calls and clone size were taken over from that table, and D and trimming were inferred from the DNA. The sample consists of roughly 210,000 clones, around 90% of them appearing once.

The chain recombines TRBV7-2 with TRBJ2-1; 7 bases align to TRBD2. Input material: PBMCs or T cells enriched from blood (not recorded which). The clonotype comes from a man younger than 40 in a cohort exposed to, infected with or recovered from COVID-19 (not recorded which). CDR3 loop: CASSQSGTRSPTSEQFF. CDR3 bases: TGTGCCAGCAGCCAAAGCGGGACCCGAAGCCCCACATCTGAGCAGTTCTTC.